This TCR beta chain is drawn from a study of CD8 T cells in Susac syndrome. Only a few counts were recorded for this clonotype. Random hexamers primed reverse transcription of about 0.45 to 1 ug RNA. TCRdb reprocessed the immunoSEQ multiplex PCR reads via MiXCR and lists one record per CDR3 protein. Of 200,000 or so distinct CDR3 sequences listed, about 96% are singletons. This CDR3 region has 12 residues. The V and J ends lost 3 bases and 5 bases, in that order; junction bases with no gene match: 0. J is TRBJ1-1 and V is TRBV12-3 or TRBV12-4, with 7 nucleotides matching TRBD1. The TCR originated in a human donor with multiple sclerosis. Sequencing was performed on CD4+ T cells from PBMCs. The CDR3 coding sequence is TGTGCCAGCAGTTTCAGGGGGACTGAAGCTTTCTTT. Translating gives CASSFRGTEAFF.